The clone carrying this T cell receptor (beta chain) was seen more than once but under ten times. Its antigen remains unknown. Treatment meaning: roughly nine-day PBMC culture with coronavirus spike peptide pools or control peptides (ViraFEST assay). Once obtained from cultured CD4+ T cells, the DNA was sequenced using the Oncomine TCR Beta short-read assay. MiXCR, applied by TCRdb to the PCR reads, yields one record per CDR3 protein. Of over 7,000 distinct CDR3 sequences in the sample, around 55% were seen once. The entry originates in a study of vaccination and CD4 T cells after COVID-19. Germline CDR1 MNHNS, CDR2 SASEGT. V lost 1 base to trimming and J lost 15 bases; unmatched junction nucleotides: 9. The CDR3 runs 13 residues.

This sample comprised cultured CD4+ T cells from blood, obtained after SARS-CoV-2 vaccination. V and J are TRBV6-1 and TRBJ2-1; 7 bases are a match to TRBD2. The clonotype originates from a human donor with COVID-19. CDR3: CASSEGGLPRLFF. For the CDR3, the DNA is TGTGCCAGCAGTGAAGGGGGACTACCGCGGTTGTTCTTC.